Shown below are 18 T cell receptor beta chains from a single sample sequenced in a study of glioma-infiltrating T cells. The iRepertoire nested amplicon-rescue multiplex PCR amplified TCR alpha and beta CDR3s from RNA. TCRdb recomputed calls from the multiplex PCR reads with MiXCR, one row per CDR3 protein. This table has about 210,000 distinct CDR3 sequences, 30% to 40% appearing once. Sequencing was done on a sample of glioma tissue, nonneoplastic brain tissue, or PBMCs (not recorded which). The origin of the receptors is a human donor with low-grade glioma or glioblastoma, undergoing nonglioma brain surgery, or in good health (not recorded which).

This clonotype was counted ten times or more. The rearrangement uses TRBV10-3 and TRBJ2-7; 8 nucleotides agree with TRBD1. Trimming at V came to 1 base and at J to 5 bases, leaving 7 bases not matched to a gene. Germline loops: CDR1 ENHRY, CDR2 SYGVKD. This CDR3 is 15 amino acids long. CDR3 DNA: TGTGCCATCAGTGAGTTTGGCAGGGGGCAGAACGAGCAGTACTTC. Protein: CAISEFGRGQNEQYF.

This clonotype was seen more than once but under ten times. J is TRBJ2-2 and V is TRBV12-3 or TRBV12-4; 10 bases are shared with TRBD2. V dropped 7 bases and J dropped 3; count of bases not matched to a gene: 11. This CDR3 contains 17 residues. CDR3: CASKRSGLAGDTGELFF. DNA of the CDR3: TGTGCCAGCAAACGAAGTGGTCTAGCGGGAGACACCGGGGAGCTGTTTTTT.

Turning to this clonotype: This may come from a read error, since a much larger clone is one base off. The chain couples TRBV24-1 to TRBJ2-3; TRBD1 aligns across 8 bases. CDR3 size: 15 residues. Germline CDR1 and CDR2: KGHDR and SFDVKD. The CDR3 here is CATSDPGQGTYTQYF. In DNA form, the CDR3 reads TGTGCCACCAGTGACCCTGGACAGGGCACATATACGCAGTATTTT.

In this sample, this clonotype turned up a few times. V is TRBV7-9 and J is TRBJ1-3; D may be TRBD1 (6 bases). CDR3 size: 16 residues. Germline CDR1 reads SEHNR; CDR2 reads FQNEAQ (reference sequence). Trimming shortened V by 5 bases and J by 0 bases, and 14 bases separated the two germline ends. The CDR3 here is CASSPDGQISGNTIYF. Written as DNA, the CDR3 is TGTGCCAGCAGCCCGGATGGACAGATCTCTGGAAACACCATATATTTT.

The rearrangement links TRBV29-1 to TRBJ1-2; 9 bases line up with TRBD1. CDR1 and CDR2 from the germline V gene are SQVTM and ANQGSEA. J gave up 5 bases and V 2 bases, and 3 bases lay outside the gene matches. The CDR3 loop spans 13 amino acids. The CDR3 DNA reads TGCAGCGTTGAAACGGGACAGGGTTATGGCTACACCTTC. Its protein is CSVETGQGYGYTF.

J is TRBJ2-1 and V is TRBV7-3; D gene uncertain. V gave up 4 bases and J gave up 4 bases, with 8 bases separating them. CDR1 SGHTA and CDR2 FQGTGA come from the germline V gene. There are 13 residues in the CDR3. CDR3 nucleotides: TGTGCCAGCAGCTCAAATCGTTACAATGAGCAGTTCTTC. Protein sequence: CASSSNRYNEQFF.

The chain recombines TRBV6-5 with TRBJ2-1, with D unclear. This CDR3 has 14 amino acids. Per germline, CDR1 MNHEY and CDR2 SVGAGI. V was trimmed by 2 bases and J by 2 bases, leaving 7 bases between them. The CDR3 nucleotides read TGTGCCAGCAGTTACGTGCAGCCCTACAATGAGCAGTTCTTC. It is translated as CASSYVQPYNEQFF.

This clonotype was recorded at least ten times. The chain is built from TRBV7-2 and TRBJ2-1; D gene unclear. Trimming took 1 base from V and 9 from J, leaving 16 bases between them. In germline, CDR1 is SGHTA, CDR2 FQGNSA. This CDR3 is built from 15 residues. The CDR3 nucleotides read TGTGCCAGCAGCTTAGTCTACCCGTTAGGAGTTGAGCAGTTCTTC. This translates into CASSLVYPLGVEQFF.

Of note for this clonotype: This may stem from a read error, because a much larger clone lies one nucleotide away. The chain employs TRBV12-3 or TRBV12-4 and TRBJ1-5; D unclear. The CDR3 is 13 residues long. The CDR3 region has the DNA TGTGTCAGCAGTTTACGGGATACAAATCCCCAGCATTTT. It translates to CVSSLRDTNPQHF.

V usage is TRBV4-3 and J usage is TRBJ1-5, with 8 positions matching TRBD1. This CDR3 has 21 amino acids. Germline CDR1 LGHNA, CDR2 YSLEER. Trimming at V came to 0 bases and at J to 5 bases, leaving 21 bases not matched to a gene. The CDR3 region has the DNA TGCGCCAGCAGCCAAGATTTGGGGGACAGGCACCCTAAATTCCTCGATCAGCCCCAGCATTTT. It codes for CASSQDLGDRHPKFLDQPQHF.

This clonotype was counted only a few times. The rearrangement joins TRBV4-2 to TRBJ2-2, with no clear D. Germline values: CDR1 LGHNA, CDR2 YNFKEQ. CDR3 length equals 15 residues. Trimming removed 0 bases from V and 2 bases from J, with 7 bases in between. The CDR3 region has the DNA TGTGCCAGCAGCCAAGACGCAAGTAACACCGGGGAGCTGTTTTTT. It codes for CASSQDASNTGELFF.

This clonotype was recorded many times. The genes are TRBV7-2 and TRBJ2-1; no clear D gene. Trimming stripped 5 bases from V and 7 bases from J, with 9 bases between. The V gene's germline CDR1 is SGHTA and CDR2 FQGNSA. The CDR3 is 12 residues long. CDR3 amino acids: CASSPQENEQFF. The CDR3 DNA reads TGTGCCAGCAGCCCGCAGGAGAATGAGCAGTTCTTC.

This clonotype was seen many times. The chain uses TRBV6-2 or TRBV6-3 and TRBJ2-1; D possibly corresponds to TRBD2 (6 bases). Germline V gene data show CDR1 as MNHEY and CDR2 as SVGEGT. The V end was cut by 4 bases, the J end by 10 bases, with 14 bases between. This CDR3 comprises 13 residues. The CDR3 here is CASSFLANGEQFF. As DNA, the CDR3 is TGTGCCAGCAGTTTCCTAGCGAATGGCGAGCAGTTCTTC.

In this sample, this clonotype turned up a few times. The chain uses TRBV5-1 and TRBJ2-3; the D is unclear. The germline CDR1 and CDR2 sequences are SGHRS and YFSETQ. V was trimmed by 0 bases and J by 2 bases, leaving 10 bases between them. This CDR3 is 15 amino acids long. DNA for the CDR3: TGCGCCAGCAGCTTGGGGGGTCAAGCCACAGATACGCAGTATTTT. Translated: CASSLGGQATDTQYF.

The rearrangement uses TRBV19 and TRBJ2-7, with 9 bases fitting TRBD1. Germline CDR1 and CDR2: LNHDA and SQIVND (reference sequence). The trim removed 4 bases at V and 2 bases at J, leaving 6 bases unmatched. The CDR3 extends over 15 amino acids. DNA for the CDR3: TGTGCCAGTAGTACCACCGGGACAGGGACCTACGAGCAGTACTTC. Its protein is CASSTTGTGTYEQYF.

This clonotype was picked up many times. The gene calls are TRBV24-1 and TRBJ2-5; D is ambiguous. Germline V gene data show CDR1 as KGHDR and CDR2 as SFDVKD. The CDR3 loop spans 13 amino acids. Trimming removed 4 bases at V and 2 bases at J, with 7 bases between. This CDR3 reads CATSESNQETQYF. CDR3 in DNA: TGTGCCACCAGTGAGTCCAATCAAGAGACCCAGTACTTC.

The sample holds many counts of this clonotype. CDR3 in DNA: TGCAGCTTAGGGCTAGCGGTACCCTACGAGCAGTACTTC. This translates into CSLGLAVPYEQYF. V is TRBV20-1 and J is TRBJ2-7; 7 nucleotides align to TRBD2. The CDR3 consists of 13 residues. CDR1 is DFQATT and CDR2 is SNEGSKA in the germline V gene (reference sequence).

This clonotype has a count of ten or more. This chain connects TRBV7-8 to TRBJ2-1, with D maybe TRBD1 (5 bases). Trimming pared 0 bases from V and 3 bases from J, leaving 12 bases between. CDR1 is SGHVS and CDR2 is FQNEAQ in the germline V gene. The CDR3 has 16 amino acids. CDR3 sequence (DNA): TGTGCCAGCAGCTTAGCAGGGGTCCCTTTCTACAATGAGCAGTTCTTC. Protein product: CASSLAGVPFYNEQFF.